This T cell receptor (beta chain) was identified during a study of naive and memory T cell subsets listed by TCRdb under 2017. Describing the broader study: Sorted naive and memory T cell subsets from peripheral blood were analyzed in the study using a UMI-based, open-source pipeline for TCR alpha and beta sequencing. The functional CMV T cell responses agreed completely with IgG serology results. RNA was DNase-treated and reverse transcribed with TCR constant-region primers, mostly using SuperScript III.

Spanning cysteine to phenylalanine, the CDR3 consists of 13 amino acids. Solely the CDR3 DNA is kept, with 39 bases framed from the first base. The junction shows trimming of 11 bases on V and 5 bases on J, and the gene matches do not reach 11 bases of it. From a lookup of the germline V gene, CDR1 and CDR2 are MNHEY and SVGAGI. As for this clonotype: The specificity of this receptor is unknown. No quality values exist for individual bases; no much larger clone is one base distant.

The library was produced with UMI-ligation and nested PCR. An equimolar mix of two oligonucleotides covering both TRBC1 and TRBC2 was used as the beta constant-region primer. A single-stranded oligonucleotide carrying the SP2 primer and a 12-nucleotide UMI was ligated to the 3' end of the cDNA by T4 RNA ligase 1. Four rounds of PCR, combining the SP2 primer with nested alpha and beta constant-region primers, were used to amplify the ligated cDNA. The ligation reaction was kept at 16 degrees C for about 19-24 hours. PCR2 was typically run as a SYBR Green qPCR and stopped at a predetermined threshold to prevent over-amplification. Every purification after the first one was done using Agencourt AMPure XP magnetic beads. Libraries were quantified by Qubit and checked on a TapeStation, with a main peak expected near 650 bp. Sequencing of the pooled libraries was done on an Illumina MiSeq using v2 2x251 paired-end kits, which typically yielded roughly 1-2.1 million reads per sample. Each sample was pooled at 4 nM, and about 4.5-7% PhiX was included to help cluster recognition. Concerning the study's data processing: Decombinator assigned V and J genes to Demultiplexor-processed FASTQ reads by tag matching, allowing a single base-pair mismatch. Collapsinator used UMIs to correct both sequencing errors and frequency errors arising from PCR heterogeneity. TCRs were translated and CDR3s were extracted from the conserved cysteine to the FGXG phenylalanine by CDR3Translator, with non-productive sequences being flagged. Repertoires were subsampled to equal numbers of UMI-defined TCRs before Gini, Shannon entropy and inverse Simpson indices were calculated. Within the linear range, a power law was fitted to clonotype abundance distributions using maximum likelihood. For one naive CD8 sample, the pipeline and MIGEC produced similar UMI counts, unique TCR numbers and clonal distributions. In one analysis, naive TCRs that were also found in any memory subset of the same donor were excluded from the naive repertoire. The repertoires were searched for around 7,000 CMV-associated CDR3 sequences that had been compiled from VDJdb and a published dataset. TCRdb's own reprocessing of the public reads used fastp at Q25 and MiXCR and kept productive beta chains. CDR3 protein duplicates are merged, each entry listing the most common genes and DNA. The V and J calls, along with clone size, are taken from TCRdb and not from the paper's own processing. This sample is represented by about 150,000 distinct CDR3 sequences; about a sixth of them were singletons. About 0.15% of the sample comes from the top ten.

TCR alpha and beta chain libraries were amplified separately from the second PCR step onward. Donor CMV status was determined by IFNgamma production from CD4+ T cells after overnight stimulation of fresh PBMCs with CMV viral lysate. CD4 T cells were positively selected using Miltenyi beads, after which CD8 T cells were positively selected from the CD4-negative fraction. Cells were stained for CD3, CD4, CD8, CD45RA, CD27 and a live/dead dye and were sorted on a BD Aria II into four subsets based on CD45RA and CD27. Blood came from a few healthy volunteers, each fractionated into CD4 and CD8 T cells and then into four differentiation subsets. Approximately 120 ml of peripheral blood was collected from each donor, and PBMC were isolated by Ficoll-Paque PLUS density-gradient centrifugation. Sorted cells were lysed in RLT buffer, and RNA was extracted with a Qiagen RNeasy kit and stored at -80°C. Points the paper makes about the study in general: Once error correction was done, more than 95% of naive TCR sequences showed up just once, which made the naive abundance distributions much steeper than those of the memory subsets. The repertoire findings for the naive and memory subsets could not be validated, as no ground truth was available. In both CD4 and CD8 cells, a rise in Gini index and a fall in Shannon and inverse Simpson diversity were observed from naive through CM, EM and EMRA. RNA-based TCR counts may be affected by expression changes linked to T cell activation and differentiation. A few larger clonotypes were present in naive repertoires, particularly the CD8 repertoires, and these clonotypes were possibly memory cells re-expressing CD45RA. Each clonotype was defined as a single alpha or beta chain sequence rather than as a paired alpha/beta receptor. TCR abundance followed a power law whose exponent differed between naive and memory subsets but was consistent across the three individuals.

This TCR was recovered from a human donor in good health. Rearrangement joined TRBV6-5 to TRBJ1-2, and 7 bases in between align with TRBD1. Sequencing input: naive CD4+ T cells from blood. Read against the paper, the sample's cell subset or site label means: naive T cells, CD45RA high CD27+. CDR3 protein: CAVLRGGKYGYTF. In nucleotides, the sequence is TGTGCCGTTCTCAGGGGGGGAAAGTATGGCTACACCTTC.